The T cell receptor beta chain described here comes from a study of shared clonotypes between healthy human individuals. The CDR3 is made up of 12 amino acids. Per germline, CDR1 MNHEY and CDR2 SVGAGI. V was clipped by 4 bases and J by 5 bases; unmatched bases: 1. Worth noting for this clone: Its antigen remains unknown.

General study points: Larger estimated richness was generally recorded for naive subsets relative to memory subsets.

TCRdb keeps only in-frame clones here, not all; method: immunoSEQ multiplex PCR. In the table there are a few million clones, over 90% of which are singletons. The V gene is TRBV6-5, the J gene TRBJ2-5; 7 bases match TRBD1. This receptor was obtained from a man aged 18 to 30 in good health. Some clones in this sample may be carry-over from other donors' samples. Specimen: naive CD4+ T cells from PBMCs. The sample's subset: CD45RA+ positively selected. CDR3 protein: CASSSQGETQYF. CDR3 nucleotides: TGTGCCAGCAGTTCACAGGGGGAGACCCAGTACTTC.